This T cell receptor beta chain was identified during a study of cytomegalovirus exposure and HLA in healthy donors. The CDR3 is 15 amino acids. Germline loops: CDR1 SNHLY, CDR2 FYNNEI. V lost 6 bases to trimming and J lost 9 bases; unmatched junction nucleotides: 7. The PCR was carried out with 60 Vbeta primers and 13 Jbeta primers. Only in-frame clones appear in the TCRdb table, and some are missing; sequencing was by immunoSEQ multiplex PCR. The sample lists about 140,000 clones; about 80% were seen once. This chain links TRBV2 with TRBJ1-6; TRBD1 matches 11 bases. The sequence came from a male donor in good health and CMV-seropositive. Sequencing was done on a sample of PBMCs. CDR3 DNA sequence: TGTGCCAGCAGAGCGGAGGACAGGGGGCTTTCACCCCTCCACTTT. Translated, it gives CASRAEDRGLSPLHF.